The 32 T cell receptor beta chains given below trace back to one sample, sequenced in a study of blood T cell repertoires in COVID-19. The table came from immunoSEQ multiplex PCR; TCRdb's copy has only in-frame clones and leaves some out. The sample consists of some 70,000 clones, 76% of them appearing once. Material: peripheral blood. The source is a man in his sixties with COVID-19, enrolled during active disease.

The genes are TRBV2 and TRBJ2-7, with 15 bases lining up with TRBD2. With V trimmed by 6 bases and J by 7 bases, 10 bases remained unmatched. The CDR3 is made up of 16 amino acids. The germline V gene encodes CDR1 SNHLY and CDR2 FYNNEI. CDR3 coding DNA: TGTGCCAGCAGGACTCCCACGGGACTAGCGGGAGGAGAGCAGTACTTC. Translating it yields CASRTPTGLAGGEQYF.

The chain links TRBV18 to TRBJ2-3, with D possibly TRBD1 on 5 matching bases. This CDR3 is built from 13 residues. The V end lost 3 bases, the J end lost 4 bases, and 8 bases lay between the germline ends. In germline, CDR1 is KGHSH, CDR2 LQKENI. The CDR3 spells CASSPDMADTQYF. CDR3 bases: TGTGCCAGCTCACCGGACATGGCAGATACGCAGTATTTT.

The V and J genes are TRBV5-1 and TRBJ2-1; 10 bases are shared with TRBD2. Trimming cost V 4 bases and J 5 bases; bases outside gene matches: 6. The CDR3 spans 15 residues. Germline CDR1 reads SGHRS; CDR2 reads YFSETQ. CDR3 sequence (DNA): TGCGCCAGCAGCATTAGCGGGAGGTCGGACAATGAGCAGTTCTTC. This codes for CASSISGRSDNEQFF.

CDR3 in DNA: TGTGCCTGGAGTGTACAGGGACCTCTATCGGGCTACACCTTC. This gives the protein CAWSVQGPLSGYTF. The V gene is TRBV30, the J gene TRBJ1-2; the D gene is possibly TRBD1 (6 bases). CDR1 GTSNPN and CDR2 SVGIG come from the germline V gene (reference sequence). CDR3 size: 14 residues. Trimming removed 0 bases at V and 8 bases at J, with 16 bases between.

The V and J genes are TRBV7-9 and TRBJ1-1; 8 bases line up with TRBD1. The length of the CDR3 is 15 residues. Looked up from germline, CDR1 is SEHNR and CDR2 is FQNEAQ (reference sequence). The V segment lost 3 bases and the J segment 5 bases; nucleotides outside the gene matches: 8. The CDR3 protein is CASSLFRGRETEAFF. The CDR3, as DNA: TGTGCCAGCAGCTTGTTCAGGGGGCGGGAAACTGAAGCTTTCTTT.

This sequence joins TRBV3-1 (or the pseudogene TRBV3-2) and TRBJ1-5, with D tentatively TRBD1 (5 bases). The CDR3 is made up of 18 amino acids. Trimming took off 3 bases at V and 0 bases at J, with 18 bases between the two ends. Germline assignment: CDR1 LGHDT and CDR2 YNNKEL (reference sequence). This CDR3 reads CASSQEPQAPASNQPQHF. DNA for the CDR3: TGTGCCAGCAGCCAGGAACCACAGGCGCCGGCTAGCAATCAGCCCCAGCATTTT.

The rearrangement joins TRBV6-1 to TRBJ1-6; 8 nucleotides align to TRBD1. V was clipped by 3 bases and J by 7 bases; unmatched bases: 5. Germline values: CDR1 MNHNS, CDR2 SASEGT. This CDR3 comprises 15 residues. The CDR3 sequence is CASSERTGKNSPLHF. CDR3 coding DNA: TGTGCCAGCAGTGAGAGGACAGGGAAGAATTCACCCCTCCACTTT.

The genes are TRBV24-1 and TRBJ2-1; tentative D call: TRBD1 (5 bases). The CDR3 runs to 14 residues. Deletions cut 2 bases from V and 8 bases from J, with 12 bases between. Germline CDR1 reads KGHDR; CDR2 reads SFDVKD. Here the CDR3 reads CATSDSVPGHEQFF. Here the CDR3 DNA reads TGTGCCACCAGTGATTCGGTTCCAGGGCATGAGCAGTTCTTC.

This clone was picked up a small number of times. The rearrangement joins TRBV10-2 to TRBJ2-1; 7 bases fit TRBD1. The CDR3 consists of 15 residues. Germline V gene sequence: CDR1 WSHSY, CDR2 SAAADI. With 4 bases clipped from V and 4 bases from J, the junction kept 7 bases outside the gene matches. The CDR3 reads CASSVGTVIYNEQFF. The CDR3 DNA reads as TGCGCCAGCAGTGTGGGGACAGTTATTTACAATGAGCAGTTCTTC.

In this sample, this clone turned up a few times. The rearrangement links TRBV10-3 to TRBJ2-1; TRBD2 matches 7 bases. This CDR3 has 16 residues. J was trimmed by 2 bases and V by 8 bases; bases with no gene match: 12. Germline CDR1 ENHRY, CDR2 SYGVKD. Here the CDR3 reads CAIGASGTVPYNEQFF. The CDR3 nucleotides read TGTGCCATCGGGGCGAGCGGGACGGTCCCCTACAATGAGCAGTTCTTC.

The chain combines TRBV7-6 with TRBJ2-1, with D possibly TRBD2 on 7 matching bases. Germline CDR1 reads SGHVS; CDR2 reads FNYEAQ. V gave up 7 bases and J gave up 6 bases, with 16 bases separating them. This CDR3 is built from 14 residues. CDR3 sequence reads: CASTRLAGANEQFF. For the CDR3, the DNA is TGTGCCAGCACCCGTTTGGCGGGGGCCAATGAGCAGTTCTTC.

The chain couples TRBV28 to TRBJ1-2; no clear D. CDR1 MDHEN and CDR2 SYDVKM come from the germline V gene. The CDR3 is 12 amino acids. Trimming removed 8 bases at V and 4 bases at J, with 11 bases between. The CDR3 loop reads CASLEGPYGYTF. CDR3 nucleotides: TGTGCCAGCCTAGAAGGCCCCTATGGCTACACCTTC.

CDR3 protein: CASDPRVGNQPQHF. CDR3 in DNA: TGTGCCAGCGACCCCAGGGTGGGCAATCAGCCCCAGCATTTT. V usage is TRBV9 and J usage is TRBJ1-5, with D tentatively TRBD1 (5 bases). The length of the CDR3 is 14 residues. Germline V lookup: CDR1 SGDLS, CDR2 YYNGEE. Trimming shortened V by 7 bases and J by 2 bases, and 13 bases separated the two germline ends.

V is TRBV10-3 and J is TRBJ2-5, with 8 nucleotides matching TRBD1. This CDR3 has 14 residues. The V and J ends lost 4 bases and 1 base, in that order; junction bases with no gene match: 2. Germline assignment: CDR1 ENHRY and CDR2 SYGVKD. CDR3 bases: TGTGCCATCAGTGCAACAGGGGGCCAAGAGACCCAGTACTTC. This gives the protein CAISATGGQETQYF.

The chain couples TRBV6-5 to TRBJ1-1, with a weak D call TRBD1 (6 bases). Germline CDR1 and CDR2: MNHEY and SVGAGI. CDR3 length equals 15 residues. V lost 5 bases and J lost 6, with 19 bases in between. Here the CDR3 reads CASSPVSQGWAEAFF. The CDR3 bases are TGTGCCAGCAGTCCTGTATCACAGGGTTGGGCTGAAGCTTTCTTT.

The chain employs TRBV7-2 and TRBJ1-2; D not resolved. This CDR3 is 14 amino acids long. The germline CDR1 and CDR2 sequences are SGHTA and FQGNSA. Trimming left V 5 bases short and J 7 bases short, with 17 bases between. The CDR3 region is CASSETGPGGGYTF. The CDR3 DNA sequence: TGTGCCAGCAGCGAAACGGGCCCGGGAGGTGGCTACACCTTC.

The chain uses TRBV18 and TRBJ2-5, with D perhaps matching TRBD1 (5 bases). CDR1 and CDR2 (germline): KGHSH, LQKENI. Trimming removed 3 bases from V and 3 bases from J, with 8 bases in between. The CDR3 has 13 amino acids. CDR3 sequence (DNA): TGTGCCAGCTCACCTGGGGCAGAAGAGACCCAGTACTTC. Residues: CASSPGAEETQYF.

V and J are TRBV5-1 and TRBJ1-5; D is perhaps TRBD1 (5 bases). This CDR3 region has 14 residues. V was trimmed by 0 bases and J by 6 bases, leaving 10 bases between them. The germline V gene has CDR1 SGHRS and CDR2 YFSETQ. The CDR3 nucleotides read TGCGCCAGCAGCTTGGGGGGGGGTAGTCAGCCCCAGCATTTT. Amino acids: CASSLGGGSQPQHF. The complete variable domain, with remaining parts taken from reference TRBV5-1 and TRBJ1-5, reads KAGVTQTPRYLIKTRGQQVTLSCSPISGHRSVSWYQQTPGQGLQFLFEYFSETQRNKGNFPGRFSGRQFSNSRSEMNVSTLELGDSALYLCASSLGGGSQPQHFGDGTRLSIL.

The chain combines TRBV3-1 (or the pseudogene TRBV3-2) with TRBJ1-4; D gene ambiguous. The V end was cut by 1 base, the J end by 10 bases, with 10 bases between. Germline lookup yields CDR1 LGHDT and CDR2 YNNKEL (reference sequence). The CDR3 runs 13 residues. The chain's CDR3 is CASSQAYRGKLFF. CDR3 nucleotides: TGTGCCAGCAGCCAAGCGTATCGGGGAAAACTGTTTTTT.

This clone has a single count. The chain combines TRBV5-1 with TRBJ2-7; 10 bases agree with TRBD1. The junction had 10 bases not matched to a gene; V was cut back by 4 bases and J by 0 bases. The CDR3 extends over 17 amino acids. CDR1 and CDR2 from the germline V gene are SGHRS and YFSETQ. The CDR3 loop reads CASSRTSRQGASYEQYF. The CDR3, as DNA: TGCGCCAGCAGCCGAACTTCTAGACAGGGGGCCTCCTACGAGCAGTACTTC.

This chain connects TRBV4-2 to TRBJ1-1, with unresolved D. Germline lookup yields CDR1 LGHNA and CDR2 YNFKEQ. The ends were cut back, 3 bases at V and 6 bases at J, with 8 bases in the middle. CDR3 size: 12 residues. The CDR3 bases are TGTGCCAGCAGCCACGATTCAGCTGAAGCTTTCTTT. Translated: CASSHDSAEAFF.

DNA for the CDR3: TGTGCCAGCAGCTTCAGGGGAGCAGATACGCAGTATTTT. It translates to CASSFRGADTQYF. The rearrangement uses TRBV7-3 and TRBJ2-3; D is possibly TRBD1 (6 bases). Per the germline V gene, CDR1 is SGHTA and CDR2 is FQGTGA. Trimming left V 3 bases short and J 4 bases short, with 8 bases between. CDR3 length equals 13 residues.

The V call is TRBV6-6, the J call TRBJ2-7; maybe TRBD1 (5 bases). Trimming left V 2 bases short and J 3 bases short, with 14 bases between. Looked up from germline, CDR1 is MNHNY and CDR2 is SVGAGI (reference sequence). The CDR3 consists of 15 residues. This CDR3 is CASSYGAGLVYEQYF. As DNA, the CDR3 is TGTGCCAGCAGTTACGGAGCAGGGTTGGTCTACGAGCAGTACTTC.

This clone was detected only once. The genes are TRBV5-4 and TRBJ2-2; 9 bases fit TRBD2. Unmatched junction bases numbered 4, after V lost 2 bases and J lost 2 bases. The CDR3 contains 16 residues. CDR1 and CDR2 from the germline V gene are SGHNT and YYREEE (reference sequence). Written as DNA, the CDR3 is TGTGCCAGCAGCTTAATAGCGGGAGCTAACACCGGGGAGCTGTTTTTT. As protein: CASSLIAGANTGELFF.

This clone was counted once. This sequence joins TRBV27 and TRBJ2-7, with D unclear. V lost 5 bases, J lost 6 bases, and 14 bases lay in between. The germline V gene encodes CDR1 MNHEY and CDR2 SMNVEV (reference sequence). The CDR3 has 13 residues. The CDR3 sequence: CASSTMTVTEQYF. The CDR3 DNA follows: TGTGCCAGCAGTACTATGACCGTCACCGAGCAGTACTTC.

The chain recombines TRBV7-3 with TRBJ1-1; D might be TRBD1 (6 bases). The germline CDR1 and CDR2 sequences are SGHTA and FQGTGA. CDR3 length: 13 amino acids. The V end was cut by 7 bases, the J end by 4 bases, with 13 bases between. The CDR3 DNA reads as TGTGCCAGCACCCAGGGGTTGAGCACTGAAGCTTTCTTT. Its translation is CASTQGLSTEAFF.

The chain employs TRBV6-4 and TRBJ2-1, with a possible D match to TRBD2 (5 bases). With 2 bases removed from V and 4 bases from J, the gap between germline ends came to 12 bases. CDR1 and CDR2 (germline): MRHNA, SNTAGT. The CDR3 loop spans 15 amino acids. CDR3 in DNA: TGTGCCAGCAGTGACAGGCTAGCAGCATACAATGAGCAGTTCTTC. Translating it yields CASSDRLAAYNEQFF.

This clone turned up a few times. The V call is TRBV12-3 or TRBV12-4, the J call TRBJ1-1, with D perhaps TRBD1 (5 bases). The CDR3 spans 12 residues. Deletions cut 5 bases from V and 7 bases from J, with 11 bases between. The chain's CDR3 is CASSPWGGEAFF. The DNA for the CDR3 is TGTGCCAGCAGTCCCTGGGGGGGTGAAGCTTTCTTT.

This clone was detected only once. CDR3 protein: CASSLGGLAVPTQYF. The CDR3 DNA reads as TGTGCCAGCAGTTTAGGAGGCCTAGCGGTCCCTACGCAGTATTTT. The genes are TRBV27 and TRBJ2-3; the match to TRBD2 covers 7 bases. Germline values: CDR1 MNHEY, CDR2 SMNVEV (reference sequence). V was clipped by 2 bases and J by 8 bases; unmatched bases: 10. This CDR3 has 15 residues.

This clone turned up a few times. Here the CDR3 reads CASRGTQGNEQFF. The CDR3 region has the DNA TGTGCCAGCAGGGGAACACAGGGTAATGAGCAGTTCTTC. The chain couples TRBV12-3 or TRBV12-4 to TRBJ2-1; tentative D call: TRBD1 (6 bases). V lost 6 bases, J lost 7 bases, and 13 bases lay in between. This CDR3 spans 13 amino acids.

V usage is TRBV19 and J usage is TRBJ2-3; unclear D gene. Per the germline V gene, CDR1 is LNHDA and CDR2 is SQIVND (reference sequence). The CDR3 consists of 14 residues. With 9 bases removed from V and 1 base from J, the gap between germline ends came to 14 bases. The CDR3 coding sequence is TGTGCCAGCAGATCCGAACGGGGCACAGATACGCAGTATTTT. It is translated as CASRSERGTDTQYF. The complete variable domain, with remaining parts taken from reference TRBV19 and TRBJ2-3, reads DGGITQSPKYLFRKEGQNVTLSCEQNLNHDAMYWYRQDPGQGLRLIYYSQIVNDFQKGDIAEGYSVSREKKESFPLTVTSAQKNPTAFYLCASRSERGTDTQYFGPGTRLTVL.

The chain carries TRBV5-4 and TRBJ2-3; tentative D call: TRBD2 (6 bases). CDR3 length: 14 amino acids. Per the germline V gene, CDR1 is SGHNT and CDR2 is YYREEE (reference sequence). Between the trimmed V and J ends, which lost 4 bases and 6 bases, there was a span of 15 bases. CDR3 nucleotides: TGTGCCAGCAGCCCCGTCGCGGAGGGGGATACGCAGTATTTT. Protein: CASSPVAEGDTQYF.